The T cell receptor (beta chain) described here comes from a study of blood T cells in healthy people across ages. The germline gives CDR1 SEHNR, CDR2 FQNEAQ (reference sequence). This CDR3 is 14 amino acids long. The V gene lost 4 bases and the J gene lost 3 bases, with 12 bases spanning the gap. Through a sample-barcoded 5' primer and a J-beta primer mix, a second PCR was run for about 6 to 12 cycles. TCRdb reprocessed the 5' RACE reads with MiXCR, giving one entry per CDR3 protein. The repertoire consists of 1.5 million or so distinct CDR3 sequences, with around 39% occurring once and the leading ten covering 7% to 9%. This clonotype was picked up a small number of times. Its antigen remains unknown. Investigators took roughly 9.5 milliliters of peripheral blood from every donor. They isolated at least 6 million PBMCs from each sample. General study points: Not knowing donor CMV status may have confounded expanded clonotype changes.

The V gene is TRBV7-9, the J gene TRBJ1-1; D gene uncertain. The sequence was obtained from a woman under 30 in good health. The specimen sequenced was blood. CDR3 DNA sequence: TGTGCCAGCAGCTCAGAAACAATTTACACTGAAGCTTTCTTT. It specifies CASSSETIYTEAFF.